The source of this TCR beta chain is a study of T cell repertoires in cytomegalovirus infection. In TCRdb, the reads were re-called with MiXCR into one record per CDR3 protein. The sample comprises about 740,000 distinct CDR3 sequences, 35% of which are singletons, and 2.8% rests with the top ten. There are 16 residues in the CDR3. V lost 4 bases and J lost 4, with 17 bases in between. Per germline, CDR1 SGHVS and CDR2 FQNEAQ. The clonotype comes from a human donor in good health (CMV status not recorded). Some clones in this sample may be carry-over from other donors' samples. Sequencing was carried out using PBMCs. The chain recombines TRBV7-8 with TRBJ2-1; D ambiguous. The chain's CDR3 is CASSSLRSIYYNEQFF. The DNA of the CDR3 is TGTGCCAGCAGCTCCCTGCGGTCGATCTATTACAATGAGCAGTTCTTC.